This T cell receptor (beta chain) came from a study of radiotherapy plus CTLA-4 blockade in lung cancer (dated by TCRdb to between 2018 and 2020). About the full investigation: Among the enrolled patients, 18% had an objective response, and less than 40% reached disease control.

The research as a whole found: The strongest predictors of response, as reported, were early dynamic changes in blood T cell clones along with a rise in serum interferon-beta after radiation. After treatment with radiotherapy and ipilimumab, TCR clones that originated in tumors expanded in peripheral blood.

Receptor libraries were prepared by the immunoSEQ multiplex PCR assay. TCRdb mirrors the immuneACCESS table, restricted to in-frame sequences. Some clones are absent from its copies; in checked studies, under half trace to an unresolved V gene, and the reason for the others is unknown. The sample contains 35,000 to 45,000 clones, over 55% of them found a single time. 9.5% to 13% of the sample lies in the top ten. At the junction V is shortened by 3 bases and J by 2 bases; bases outside the gene matches: 6. Including cysteine and phenylalanine, the CDR3 has 15 amino acids. The retained sequence is limited to the CDR3, 45 bases, with the frame set at the first base. CDR1 and CDR2 were assigned from the germline V gene as SQVTM and ANQGSEA. The study evaluated CTLA-4 blockade (ipilimumab) given together with focal radiation therapy in patients who had chemo-refractory metastatic non-small-cell lung cancer.

This clone was counted only a few times. The target of this receptor is not known. No quality values exist for individual bases; no much larger clone is one base distant. This sample comprised peripheral blood, obtained from a patient treated with radiotherapy plus ipilimumab. This TCR derives from a human donor with non-small cell lung cancer who had stable disease on radiotherapy plus ipilimumab. Recombination linked TRBV29-1 to TRBJ1-1; 10 central bases correspond to TRBD1. The base sequence is TGCAGCGTTGATTTGGGGACAGGGGTAAACACTGAAGCTTTCTTT. Its translation is CSVDLGTGVNTEAFF.